Listed below are T cell receptor beta chains from one sample, sequenced in a study of blood T cell repertoires in COVID-19. The protocol was immunoSEQ multiplex PCR, while the TCRdb copy is restricted to in-frame clones and leaves out a portion. This sample yields 200,000 to 250,000 clones, of which roughly four fifths are seen a single time; about 5.3% belongs to the top ten. The sample taken for sequencing was PBMCs or T cells enriched from blood (not recorded which). The receptor set was obtained from a woman in her forties or fifties who had been exposed to COVID-19. Both conserved end residues are part of each CDR3. The D gene is left open where the match is weak. Size tells how often a clone was seen (once, few, many) or the class of an expanded clone, and some rows leave it out.

v_call	j_call	d_call	clone_size	cdr3_nt	cdr3_aa
TRBV4-3	TRBJ2-7	TRBD1	-	TGCGCCAGCAGCCGACAAACCACCGGGACAGGGGGCAGACCCTACGAGCAGTACTTC	CASSRQTTGTGGRPYEQYF
TRBV7-6	TRBJ2-7	TRBD2	once	TGTGCCAGCAGCTCCTACAGGACTAGCGGGGGTGAGCAGTACTTC	CASSSYRTSGGEQYF
TRBV30	TRBJ1-5	TRBD1	-	TGTGCCTGGAGTCCAGGACAGGGCATTTATCAGCCCCAGCATTTT	CAWSPGQGIYQPQHF
TRBV6-6	TRBJ1-5	-	-	TGTGCCAGCAGTTATGGGGAGGGAAATCAGCCCCAGCATTTT	CASSYGEGNQPQHF
TRBV12-3/TRBV12-4	TRBJ1-2	-	-	TGTGCCAGCAGTTTAAGTCGGGATGGCTACACCTTC	CASSLSRDGYTF
TRBV7-2	TRBJ2-5	-	many	TGTGCCAGCAGTGAGGGGGGGGAGACCCAGTACTTC	CASSEGGETQYF
TRBV25-1	TRBJ1-1	-	-	TGTGCCACCACCACAGGGCCCCCCGCTGAAGCTTTCTTT	CATTTGPPAEAFF
TRBV25-1	TRBJ1-6	-	-	TGTGCCAGCAGTAGTCCGGGTTCACCCCTCCACTTT	CASSSPGSPLHF
TRBV6-5	TRBJ1-6	-	-	TGTGCCAGCAGTTCTTTGGGGAGGTCACCCCTCCACTTT	CASSSLGRSPLHF
TRBV10-1	TRBJ2-1	TRBD2	-	TGCGCCAGCAGTGACCCGGGACTAGCGGGGGACAATGAGCAGTTCTTC	CASSDPGLAGDNEQFF
TRBV2	TRBJ1-5	-	once	TGTGCCAGCGGAAGGGGGTTCAATCAGCCCCAGCATTTT	CASGRGFNQPQHF
TRBV7-9	TRBJ2-5	-	-	TGTGCCAGCAGCTTAGATCGAGGCGGGGTAGGGGCCCAGTACTTC	CASSLDRGGVGAQYF
TRBV27	TRBJ2-2	-	few	TGTGCCAGCAGCCAGAAAGTAAACACCGGGGAGCTGTTTTTT	CASSQKVNTGELFF
TRBV6-6	TRBJ2-5	-	-	TGTGCCAGCAGCTCCAGCGGGACCCAGTACTTC	CASSSSGTQYF
TRBV5-5	TRBJ1-5	-	-	TGTGCCAGCAGCTATTCGGGACGGGGGAATCAGCCCCAGCATTTT	CASSYSGRGNQPQHF
TRBV11-2	TRBJ2-3	TRBD2	-	TGTGCCAGCAGCTTTCCTGCGGGGGGAACCTCAGATACGCAGTATTTT	CASSFPAGGTSDTQYF
TRBV3-1/TRBV3-2	TRBJ1-4	-	-	TGTGCCAGCAGCCAAGCGGGTAGGCCGATGACGTCTAATGAAAAACTGTTTTTT	CASSQAGRPMTSNEKLFF
TRBV7-6	TRBJ2-1	TRBD2	-	TGTGCCAGCAGCTCAAGGGTGGGACTAGCGGCGCCCAATGAGCAGTTCTTC	CASSSRVGLAAPNEQFF
TRBV20-1	TRBJ2-7	-	-	TGCAGTGCTAGTAGCAGGGCCCACTACGAGCAGTACTTC	CSASSRAHYEQYF
TRBV7-7	TRBJ2-2	TRBD1	-	TGTGCCAGCAGCTTAGCGGCAGGGGGCATCGGGTCCGGGGAGCTGTTTTTT	CASSLAAGGIGSGELFF
TRBV2	TRBJ1-4	TRBD1	-	TGTGCCAGCAGTAAAAGGGGGCGCGGTGAAAAACTGTTTTTT	CASSKRGRGEKLFF
TRBV19	TRBJ1-4	-	-	TGTGCCAGTACCCTGGGGGGAGGGCCGACAACTAATGAAAAACTGTTTTTT	CASTLGGGPTTNEKLFF
TRBV28	TRBJ2-5	TRBD1	-	TGTGCCAGCAGTCCAGGGGGCGGGGAGACCCAGTACTTC	CASSPGGGETQYF
TRBV28	TRBJ1-1	-	-	TGTGCCAGCAGTTTGAGGAACACTGAAGCTTTCTTT	CASSLRNTEAFF
TRBV6-5	TRBJ1-1	TRBD1	-	TGTGCCAGCAGTTACGGACAGGGGCATAGCACTGAAGCTTTCTTT	CASSYGQGHSTEAFF
TRBV5-1	TRBJ1-1	TRBD1	-	TGCGCCAGCAGCTTGCGTGGACAGGGAGCCCTGAACACTGAAGCTTTCTTT	CASSLRGQGALNTEAFF
TRBV5-5	TRBJ1-1	TRBD1	-	TGTGCCAGCAGCTTGGCTGGCAGGGGGAGCGCTTTCTTT	CASSLAGRGSAFF
TRBV5-6	TRBJ1-4	-	-	TGTGCCAGCAGCTTGGGACAGTTTAATGAAAAACTGTTTTTT	CASSLGQFNEKLFF
TRBV28	TRBJ1-1	-	once	TGTGCCAGCAGTACAGGAGGGCCCCCGGGCACTGAAGCTTTCTTT	CASSTGGPPGTEAFF
TRBV2	TRBJ1-6	TRBD1	-	TGTGCCAGCAGATTGACAGGGGGTAATTCACCCCTCCACTTT	CASRLTGGNSPLHF
TRBV6-5	TRBJ1-6	TRBD1	-	TGTGCCAGCAGTTACTCGGGACAGGGCAATTCACCCCTCCACTTT	CASSYSGQGNSPLHF
TRBV27	TRBJ2-7	TRBD1	-	TGTGCCAGCAGCCGGGACAGAGTCCTCGAGCAGTACTTC	CASSRDRVLEQYF
TRBV4-1	TRBJ2-5	-	-	TGCGCCAGCAGCCAAGATGTAGGGAGGGAGACCCAGTACTTC	CASSQDVGRETQYF
TRBV12-3/TRBV12-4	TRBJ2-2	-	-	TGTGCCAGCAGTTGGGGACTCGGGGAGCTGTTTTTT	CASSWGLGELFF
TRBV28	TRBJ2-5	-	-	TGTGCCAGCAGTTCCTCGGGGGAGACCCAGTACTTC	CASSSSGETQYF
TRBV6-2/TRBV6-3	TRBJ2-3	-	once	TGTGCCAGCAGTTCCTGGGACGCGGGGAGAGATACGCAGTATTTT	CASSSWDAGRDTQYF
TRBV6-5	TRBJ1-1	-	-	TGTGCCAGCAGTCCTAAACCTGCGGGGACTGAAGCTTTCTTT	CASSPKPAGTEAFF
TRBV18	TRBJ2-1	TRBD2	-	TGTGCCAGCTCACCACCGGTGGAGCTAGCGGGGGGCTGGTCCTACAATGAGCAGTTCTTC	CASSPPVELAGGWSYNEQFF
TRBV5-1	TRBJ2-5	TRBD1	-	TGCGCCAGCAGCTCCGACAGGGTCCAAGAGACCCAGTACTTC	CASSSDRVQETQYF
TRBV6-5	TRBJ1-6	-	-	TGTGCCAGCAGTTACGGCCGGGTGGGCTATAATTCACCCCTCCACTTT	CASSYGRVGYNSPLHF
TRBV11-1	TRBJ1-1	-	-	TGTGCCAGCAGCGCAAGACTGGGGGGAATTACTGAAGCTTTCTTT	CASSARLGGITEAFF
TRBV6-4	TRBJ2-3	TRBD2	-	TGTGCCAGCAACCCCGGCGGAAGCGGGGGAGCAGATACGCAGTATTTT	CASNPGGSGGADTQYF
TRBV4-3	TRBJ2-3	TRBD1	-	TGCGCCAGCAGCCAAGATCCCGGGACAGGGCCAGATACGCAGTATTTT	CASSQDPGTGPDTQYF
TRBV3-1/TRBV3-2	TRBJ1-2	-	-	TGTGCCAGCAGCCTCACCGGGGGGGTAGTGAACTATGGCTACACCTTC	CASSLTGGVVNYGYTF